Described below is a single T cell receptor beta chain sequence and its context. What it binds is unknown. These data originate in a study of a mutant IDH1 vaccine in newly diagnosed glioma. Overall study context: Standard pretreatment was either radiotherapy, temozolomide, or, for most, radiochemotherapy with temozolomide.

Some clones are missing from TCRdb's copy, which holds only in-frame ones; the method was immunoSEQ multiplex PCR. Of fewer than 45,000 clones in the sample, more than 80% are singletons; the top ten hold around 1.5%. The CDR3 extends over 17 amino acids. V lost 6 bases and J lost 0; bases outside the gene matches: 11. The germline V gene encodes CDR1 SNHLY and CDR2 FYNNEI. Indicated time point: week 35, safety follow-up. Each dose delivered 300 ug of mutant IDH1 20-mer peptide subcutaneously with imiquimod. The sample in question was PBMCs, obtained from a glioma patient whose treatment included an IDH1 peptide vaccine. The chain recombines TRBV2 with TRBJ1-5; TRBD1 matches at 7 bases. The source of this sequence is a man aged 40-49 years with glioma. CDR3 loop: CASSLNGDSYSNQPQHF. CDR3 nucleotide sequence: TGTGCCAGCAGCCTAAATGGGGACAGTTATAGCAATCAGCCCCAGCATTTT.